Presented here are 9 T cell receptor beta chains from one specimen sequenced in a study of T cell responses to AZD1222 COVID-19 vaccine. Sequencing used immunoSEQ multiplex PCR; TCRdb keeps in-frame clones, though not all of them. The profile shows about 86,000 clones, about 72% of them singletons. Sample: peripheral blood, taken on day 0 of AZD1222 vaccination. These receptors were taken from an adult in good health.

This clone was recorded a few times. The chain couples TRBV2 to TRBJ2-1, with D hard to call. This CDR3 has 14 amino acids. Germline V gene sequence: CDR1 SNHLY, CDR2 FYNNEI. Trimming left V 2 bases short and J 0 bases short, with 5 bases between. The DNA of the CDR3 is TGTGCCAGCAGTGAAATGAGCTCCTACAATGAGCAGTTCTTC. Translation gives CASSEMSSYNEQFF.

The chain links TRBV10-1 to TRBJ1-5; 12 positions agree with TRBD1. After removal of 2 bases from V and 6 bases from J, the junction contained 8 bases not matched to a gene. The CDR3 contains 17 residues. Germline CDR1 reads WNHNN; CDR2 reads SYGVQD (reference sequence). The CDR3 DNA sequence: TGCGCCAGCAGTGAGAGGGGACAGGGGGCCTTGGCTCAGCCCCAGCATTTT. It codes for CASSERGQGALAQPQHF.

V gene TRBV20-1 combines with J gene TRBJ2-1; D may be TRBD2 (5 bases). There are 10 residues in the CDR3. Germline V gene lookup returns CDR1 DFQATT and CDR2 SNEGSKA (reference sequence). V dropped 6 bases and J dropped 10 bases, with 10 bases sitting between them. The CDR3 nucleotides read TGCAGTGCCCAGAAGCGGGAGCAGTTCTTC. It yields the protein CSAQKREQFF.

The rearrangement uses TRBV27 and TRBJ2-1; 7 positions agree with TRBD2. After removal of 2 bases from V and 3 bases from J, the junction contained 4 bases not matched to a gene. Germline assignment: CDR1 MNHEY and CDR2 SMNVEV (reference sequence). This CDR3 is built from 15 residues. CDR3 in DNA: TGTGCCAGCAGTTTAAGAGCGGGATTCTACAATGAGCAGTTCTTC. Translated, it gives CASSLRAGFYNEQFF.

The V and J genes are TRBV7-2 and TRBJ2-2; maybe TRBD1 (5 bases). From germline, CDR1 is SGHTA and CDR2 FQGNSA. Trimming pared 4 bases from V and 7 bases from J, leaving 10 bases between. The CDR3 covers 13 residues. The CDR3 here is CASSSSRGGELFF. As DNA, the CDR3 is TGTGCCAGCAGCTCTTCTAGGGGCGGGGAGCTGTTTTTT.

The rearrangement uses TRBV5-5 and TRBJ2-7; D gene ambiguous. This CDR3 contains 16 residues. The germline CDR1 and CDR2 sequences are SGHKS and YYEKEE (reference sequence). V shed 0 bases and J shed 2 bases, with 15 bases lying between them. CDR3 protein: CASSLAMAYFPYEQYF. The CDR3 DNA reads as TGTGCCAGCAGCTTGGCCATGGCCTATTTCCCCTACGAGCAGTACTTC.

The J gene is TRBJ2-1, the V gene TRBV2; D possibly corresponds to TRBD1 (6 bases). Trimming took off 8 bases at V and 4 bases at J, with 18 bases between the two ends. This CDR3 region has 15 residues. Germline V gene lookup returns CDR1 SNHLY and CDR2 FYNNEI. This CDR3 is CASDTGSLLYNEQFF. The CDR3 coding sequence is TGTGCCAGCGATACAGGGTCACTACTGTACAATGAGCAGTTCTTC.

This chain joins TRBV6-5 and TRBJ1-1; 8 bases align to TRBD1. Losses at the gene ends were 7 bases for V and 1 base for J; bases not matched to a gene: 5. Germline V CDR1 and CDR2: MNHEY, SVGAGI. The CDR3 consists of 14 residues. The CDR3 DNA is TGTGCCAGCACCAAGGACAGGGAGAACACTGAAGCTTTCTTT. Protein product: CASTKDRENTEAFF.

This clone was counted between two and nine times. The chain uses TRBV28 and TRBJ1-4, with 9 bases identical to TRBD1. Per the germline V gene, CDR1 is MDHEN and CDR2 is SYDVKM. This CDR3 contains 14 residues. J lost 8 bases, V lost 6 bases, and 7 bases had no gene match. The CDR3 coding sequence is TGTGCCAGCAGCTCCGGACAGGGGAGAGAAAAACTGTTTTTT. It yields the protein CASSSGQGREKLFF.